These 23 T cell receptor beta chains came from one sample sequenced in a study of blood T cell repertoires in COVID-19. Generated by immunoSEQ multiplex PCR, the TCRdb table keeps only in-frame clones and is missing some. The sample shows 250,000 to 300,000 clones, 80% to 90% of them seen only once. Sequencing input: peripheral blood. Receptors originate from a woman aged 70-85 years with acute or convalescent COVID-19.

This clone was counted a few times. CDR3 in amino acids: CASSTQGAPIWGYTF. Here the CDR3 DNA reads TGTGCCAGCAGCACACAGGGGGCCCCTATTTGGGGCTACACCTTC. J is TRBJ1-2 and V is TRBV9, with TRBD1 identical over 9 bases. CDR1 and CDR2 (germline): SGDLS, YYNGEE. The CDR3 is made up of 15 amino acids. J lost 8 bases, V lost 4 bases, and 12 bases had no gene match.

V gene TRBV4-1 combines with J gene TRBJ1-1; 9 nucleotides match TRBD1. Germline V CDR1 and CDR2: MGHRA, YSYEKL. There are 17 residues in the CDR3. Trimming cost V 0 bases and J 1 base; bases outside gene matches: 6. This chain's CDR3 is CASSQDRTGVRNTEAFF. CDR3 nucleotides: TGCGCCAGCAGCCAAGACAGGACAGGGGTGAGGAACACTGAAGCTTTCTTT.

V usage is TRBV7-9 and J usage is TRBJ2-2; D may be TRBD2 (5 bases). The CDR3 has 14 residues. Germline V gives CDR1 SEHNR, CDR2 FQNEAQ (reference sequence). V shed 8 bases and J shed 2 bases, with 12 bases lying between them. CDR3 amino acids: CASAEGANTGELFF. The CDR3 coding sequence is TGTGCCAGCGCCGAGGGAGCCAACACCGGGGAGCTGTTTTTT.

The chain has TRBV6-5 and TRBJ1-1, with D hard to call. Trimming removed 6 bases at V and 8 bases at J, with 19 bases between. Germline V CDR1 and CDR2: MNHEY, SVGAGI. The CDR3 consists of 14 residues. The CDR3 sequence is CASRTPGGRVEAFF. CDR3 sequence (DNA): TGTGCCAGCAGGACGCCTGGCGGGCGTGTAGAAGCTTTCTTT.

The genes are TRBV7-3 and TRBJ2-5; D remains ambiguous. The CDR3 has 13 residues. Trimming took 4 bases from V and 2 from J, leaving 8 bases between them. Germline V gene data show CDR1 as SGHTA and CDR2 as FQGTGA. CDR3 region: CASSSYNQETQYF. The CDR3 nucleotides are TGTGCCAGCAGCTCATACAATCAAGAGACCCAGTACTTC.

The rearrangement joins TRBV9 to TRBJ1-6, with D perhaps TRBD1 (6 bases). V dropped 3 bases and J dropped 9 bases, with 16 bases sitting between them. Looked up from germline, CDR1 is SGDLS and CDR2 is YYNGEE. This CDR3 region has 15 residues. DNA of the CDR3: TGTGCCAGCAGCGCAACTACAGGGTTGTCTTCACCCCTCCACTTT. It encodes CASSATTGLSSPLHF.

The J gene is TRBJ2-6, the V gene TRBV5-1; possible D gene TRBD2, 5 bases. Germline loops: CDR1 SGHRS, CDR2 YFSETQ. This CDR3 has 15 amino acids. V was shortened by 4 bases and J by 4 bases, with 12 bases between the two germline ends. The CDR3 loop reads CASSLAGGGANVLTF. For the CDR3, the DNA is TGCGCCAGCAGCCTGGCGGGTGGAGGGGCCAACGTCCTGACTTTC. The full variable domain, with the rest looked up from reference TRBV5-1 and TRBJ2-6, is KAGVTQTPRYLIKTRGQQVTLSCSPISGHRSVSWYQQTPGQGLQFLFEYFSETQRNKGNFPGRFSGRQFSNSRSEMNVSTLELGDSALYLCASSLAGGGANVLTFGAGSRLTVL.

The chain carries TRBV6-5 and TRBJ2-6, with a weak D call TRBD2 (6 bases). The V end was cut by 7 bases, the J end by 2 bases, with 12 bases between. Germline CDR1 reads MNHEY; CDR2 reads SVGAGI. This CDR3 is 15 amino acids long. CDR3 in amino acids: CASKEGGTGANVLTF. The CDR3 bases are TGTGCCAGCAAGGAGGGTGGAACTGGGGCCAACGTCCTGACTTTC.

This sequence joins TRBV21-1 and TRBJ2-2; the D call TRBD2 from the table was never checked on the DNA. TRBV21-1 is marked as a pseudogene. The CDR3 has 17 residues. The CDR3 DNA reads TGTGCCAGCAGCAAAGAGGGCGGGACGGAGAACACCGGGGAGCTGTTTTTT. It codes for CASSKEGGTENTGELFF.

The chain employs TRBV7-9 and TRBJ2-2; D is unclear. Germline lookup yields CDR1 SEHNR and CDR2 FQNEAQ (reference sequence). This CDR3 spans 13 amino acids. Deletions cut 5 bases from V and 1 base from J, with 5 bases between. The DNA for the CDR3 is TGTGCCAGCAGCCCGGGGAACACCGGGGAGCTGTTTTTT. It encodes CASSPGNTGELFF.

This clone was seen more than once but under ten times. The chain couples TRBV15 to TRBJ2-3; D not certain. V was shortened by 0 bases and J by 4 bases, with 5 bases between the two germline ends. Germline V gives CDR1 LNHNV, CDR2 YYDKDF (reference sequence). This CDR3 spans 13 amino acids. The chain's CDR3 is CATSRDLSDTQYF. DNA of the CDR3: TGTGCCACCAGCAGAGATCTCTCAGATACGCAGTATTTT.

CDR3 residues: CASSGPGPRQPQHF. The CDR3 region has the DNA TGTGCCAGTAGTGGTCCAGGGCCCAGGCAGCCCCAGCATTTT. The gene calls are TRBV19 and TRBJ1-5; maybe TRBD1 (5 bases). CDR1 is LNHDA, CDR2 SQIVND, per germline (reference sequence). The V end lost 5 bases, the J end lost 7 bases, and 15 bases lay between the germline ends. The CDR3 sequence is 14 residues long. The whole variable domain, filled in from reference TRBV19 and TRBJ1-5, reads DGGITQSPKYLFRKEGQNVTLSCEQNLNHDAMYWYRQDPGQGLRLIYYSQIVNDFQKGDIAEGYSVSREKKESFPLTVTSAQKNPTAFYLCASSGPGPRQPQHFGDGTRLSIL.

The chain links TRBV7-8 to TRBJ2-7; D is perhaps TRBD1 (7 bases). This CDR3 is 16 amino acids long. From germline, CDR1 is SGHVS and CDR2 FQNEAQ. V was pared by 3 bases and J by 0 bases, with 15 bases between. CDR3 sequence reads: CASSFAQGGLSYEQYF. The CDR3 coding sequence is TGTGCCAGCAGCTTTGCCCAGGGGGGACTCTCCTACGAGCAGTACTTC.

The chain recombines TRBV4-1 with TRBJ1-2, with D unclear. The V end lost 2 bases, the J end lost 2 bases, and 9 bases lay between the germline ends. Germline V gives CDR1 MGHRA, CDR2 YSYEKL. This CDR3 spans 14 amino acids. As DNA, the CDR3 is TGCGCCAGCAGCCAATCGGGGTGGAACTATGGCTACACCTTC. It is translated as CASSQSGWNYGYTF.

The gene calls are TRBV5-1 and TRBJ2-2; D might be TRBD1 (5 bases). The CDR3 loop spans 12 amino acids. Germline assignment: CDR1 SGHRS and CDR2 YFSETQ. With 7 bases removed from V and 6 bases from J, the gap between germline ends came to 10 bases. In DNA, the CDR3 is TGCGCCAGCGGAAGGGGCGCCGGGGAGCTGTTTTTT. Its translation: CASGRGAGELFF.

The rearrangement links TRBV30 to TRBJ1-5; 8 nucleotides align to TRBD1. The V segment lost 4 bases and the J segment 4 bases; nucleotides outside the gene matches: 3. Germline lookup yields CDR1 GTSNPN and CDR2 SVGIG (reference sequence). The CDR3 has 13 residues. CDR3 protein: CAWTGGGNQPQHF. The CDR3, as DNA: TGTGCCTGGACAGGGGGCGGGAATCAGCCCCAGCATTTT. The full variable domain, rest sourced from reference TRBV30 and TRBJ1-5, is SQTIHQWPATLVQPVGSPLSLECTVEGTSNPNLYWYRQAAGRGLQLLFYSVGIGQISSEVPQNLSASRPQDRQFILSSKKLLLSDSGFYLCAWTGGGNQPQHFGDGTRLSIL.

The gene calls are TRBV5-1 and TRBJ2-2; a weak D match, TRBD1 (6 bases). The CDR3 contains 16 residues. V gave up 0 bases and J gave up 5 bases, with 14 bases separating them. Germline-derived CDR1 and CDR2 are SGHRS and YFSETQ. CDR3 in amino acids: CASSLGGTRGTGELFF. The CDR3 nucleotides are TGCGCCAGCAGCTTGGGGGGGACAAGAGGGACCGGGGAGCTGTTTTTT.

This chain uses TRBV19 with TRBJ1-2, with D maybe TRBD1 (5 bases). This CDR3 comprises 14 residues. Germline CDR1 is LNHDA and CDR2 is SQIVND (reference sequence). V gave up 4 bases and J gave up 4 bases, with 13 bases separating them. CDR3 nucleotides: TGTGCCAGTAGTAGGTTTGGGGCCCCCTATGGCTACACCTTC. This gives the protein CASSRFGAPYGYTF.

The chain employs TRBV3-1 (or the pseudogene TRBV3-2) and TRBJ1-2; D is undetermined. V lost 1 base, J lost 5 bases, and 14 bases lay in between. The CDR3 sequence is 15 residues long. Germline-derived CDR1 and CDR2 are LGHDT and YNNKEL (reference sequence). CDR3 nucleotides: TGTGCCAGCAGCCAAGCAGATACCTTTTGGTATGGCTACACCTTC. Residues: CASSQADTFWYGYTF.

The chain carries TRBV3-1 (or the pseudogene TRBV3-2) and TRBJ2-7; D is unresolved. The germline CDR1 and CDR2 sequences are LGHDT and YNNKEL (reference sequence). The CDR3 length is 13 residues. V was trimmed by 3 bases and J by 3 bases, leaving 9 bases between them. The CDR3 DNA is TGTGCCAGCAGCCAGGCAGGCATCTACGAGCAGTACTTC. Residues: CASSQAGIYEQYF.

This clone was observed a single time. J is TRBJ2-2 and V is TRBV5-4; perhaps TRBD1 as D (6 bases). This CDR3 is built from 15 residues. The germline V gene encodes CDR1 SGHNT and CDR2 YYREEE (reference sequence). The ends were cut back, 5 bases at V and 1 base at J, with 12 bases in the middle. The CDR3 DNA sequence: TGTGCCAGCAGTACCGGGACAAAGAACACCGGGGAGCTGTTTTTT. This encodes CASSTGTKNTGELFF.

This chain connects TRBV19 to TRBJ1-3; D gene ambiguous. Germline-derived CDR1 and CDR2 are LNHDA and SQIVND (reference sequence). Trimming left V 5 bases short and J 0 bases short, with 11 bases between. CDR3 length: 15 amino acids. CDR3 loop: CASSGSGSSGNTIYF. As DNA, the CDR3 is TGTGCCAGTAGTGGGTCCGGGAGCTCTGGAAACACCATATATTTT.

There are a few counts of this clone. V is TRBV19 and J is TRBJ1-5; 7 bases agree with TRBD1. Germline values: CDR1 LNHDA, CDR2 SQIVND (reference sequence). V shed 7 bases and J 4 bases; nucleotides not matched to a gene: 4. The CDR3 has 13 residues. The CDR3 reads CASTPTGNQPQHF. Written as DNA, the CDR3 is TGTGCCAGTACCCCGACAGGGAATCAGCCCCAGCATTTT.